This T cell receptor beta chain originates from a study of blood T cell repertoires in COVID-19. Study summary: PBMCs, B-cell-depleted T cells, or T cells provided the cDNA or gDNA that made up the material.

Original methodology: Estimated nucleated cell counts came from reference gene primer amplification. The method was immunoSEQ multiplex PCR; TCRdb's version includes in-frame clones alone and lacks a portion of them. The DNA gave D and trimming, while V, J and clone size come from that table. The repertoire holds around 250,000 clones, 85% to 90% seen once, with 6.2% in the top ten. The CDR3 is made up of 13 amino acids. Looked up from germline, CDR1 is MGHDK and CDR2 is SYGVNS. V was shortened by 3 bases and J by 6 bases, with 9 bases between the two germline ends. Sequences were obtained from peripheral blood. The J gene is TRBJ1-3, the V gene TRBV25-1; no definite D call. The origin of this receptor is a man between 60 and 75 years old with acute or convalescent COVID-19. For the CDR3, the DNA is TGTGCCAGCAGTGAGCCCCCAGTAAACACCATATATTTT. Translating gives CASSEPPVNTIYF.